This T cell receptor beta chain was retrieved from a study of T cells in Graves' hyperthyroidism and ophthalmopathy. Background on the study: Peripheral blood was obtained at initial diagnosis, preceding any treatment. Overall study results and limits: Researchers found most expanded thyroid clonotypes above 0.001 in blood as well.

The trim removed 5 bases at V and 8 bases at J, leaving 8 bases unmatched. The V gene's germline CDR1 is MDHEN and CDR2 SYDVKM. The CDR3 has 15 residues. In regard to this clonotype: Its target is unknown.

From RNA transcripts, TCR beta CDR3 regions were amplified. An initial round of RT-PCR targeting the TCR CDR3 relied on the HTBI primer set. TCRdb reanalysed the multiplex PCR reads using MiXCR and keeps one entry per CDR3 protein. Found here are some 560,000 distinct CDR3 sequences, around 13% of them singletons; the top ten hold approximately 15%. Stable disease denoted Graves' hyperthyroidism without ophthalmopathy progression within 18 months. A patient was excluded if there was uncontrolled infection, other autoimmune disease, pregnancy or lactation. The rearrangement joins TRBV28 to TRBJ1-4, with 10 bases matching TRBD1. Sequenced: blood. This receptor was identified in a woman between 40 and 50 years old with Graves' hyperthyroidism. CDR3 nucleotide sequence: TGTGCCAGCAGTCCTGGGGGACAGGGGACGGAAAAACTGTTTTTT. Its translation is CASSPGGQGTEKLFF.